The next 29 T cell receptor beta chains were all read from a single sample in a study of siplizumab effects on memory and regulatory T cells. Here immunoSEQ multiplex PCR was the method, and the copy in TCRdb shows in-frame clones only, minus some. The sample contains approximately 75,000 clones, 93% of which appear only once. Input material: CD8+ T cells sorted from blood. The receptors shown here come from a human donor in good health.

This clone occurred once. This chain connects TRBV5-4 to TRBJ1-1; D gene unclear. There are 13 residues in the CDR3. The germline CDR1 and CDR2 sequences are SGHNT and YYREEE (reference sequence). V dropped 4 bases and J dropped 0 bases, with 7 bases sitting between them. The CDR3 spells CASSPTLNTEAFF. The CDR3 DNA sequence: TGTGCCAGCAGCCCAACATTGAACACTGAAGCTTTCTTT.

The V call is TRBV27, the J call TRBJ1-2; D is possibly TRBD1 (5 bases). The V gene lost 0 bases and the J gene lost 5 bases, with 10 bases spanning the gap. The CDR3 loop spans 14 amino acids. Germline V gene sequence: CDR1 MNHEY, CDR2 SMNVEV (reference sequence). The CDR3 sequence is CASSLSLGGYGYTF. CDR3 DNA: TGTGCCAGCAGTTTATCACTTGGGGGATATGGCTACACCTTC.

The chain has TRBV2 and TRBJ1-2; perhaps TRBD1 as D (5 bases). V gave up 3 bases and J gave up 2 bases, with 10 bases separating them. The CDR3 sequence is 14 residues long. The germline CDR1 and CDR2 sequences are SNHLY and FYNNEI. The CDR3: CASSEGENNYGYTF. Here the CDR3 DNA reads TGTGCCAGCAGTGAGGGGGAAAACAACTATGGCTACACCTTC.

This chain joins TRBV28 and TRBJ1-5; possible D gene TRBD1, 5 bases. V lost 4 bases and J 6 bases, leaving 7 bases between the germline ends. The CDR3 is 12 amino acids. Germline CDR1 and CDR2: MDHEN and SYDVKM. Here the CDR3 reads CASSWGTQPQHF. In nucleotides, the CDR3 is TGTGCCAGCAGTTGGGGGACTCAGCCCCAGCATTTT.

The gene calls are TRBV11-2 and TRBJ1-1; 8 bases fit TRBD1. Germline V gene data show CDR1 as SGHAT and CDR2 as FQNNGV. Trimming at V came to 6 bases and at J to 1 base, leaving 13 bases not matched to a gene. The length of the CDR3 is 17 residues. The CDR3 DNA sequence: TGTGCCAGCAGGACGGGCCCAGGGGGCGAGGGGAACACTGAAGCTTTCTTT. Encoded protein: CASRTGPGGEGNTEAFF.

This sequence joins TRBV20-1 and TRBJ1-1, with D unresolved. Germline V CDR1 and CDR2: DFQATT, SNEGSKA (reference sequence). CDR3 length equals 11 residues. The V end was cut by 2 bases, the J end by 4 bases, with 5 bases between. CDR3 loop: CSARFVTEAFF. Written as DNA, the CDR3 is TGCAGTGCTAGATTTGTCACTGAAGCTTTCTTT.

The chain employs TRBV27 and TRBJ2-7; 7 bases match TRBD1. V was pared by 0 bases and J by 6 bases, with 5 bases of the junction left unmatched. The length of the CDR3 is 14 residues. Germline CDR1 reads MNHEY; CDR2 reads SMNVEV (reference sequence). CDR3 sequence (DNA): TGTGCCAGCAGTTTATCTGGCAGGGGGTCCGAGCAGTACTTC. As protein: CASSLSGRGSEQYF.

This clone was observed once. CDR3 amino acids: CASSPRDSGSYEQYF. The DNA of the CDR3 is TGTGCCAGCAGTCCCCGGGACAGCGGGAGTTACGAGCAGTACTTC. The genes are TRBV27 and TRBJ2-7, with TRBD2 as a possible D gene (8 bases). The CDR3 has 15 amino acids. The germline V and J ends were trimmed by 5 bases and 4 bases, with 18 bases remaining between them. Germline CDR1 MNHEY, CDR2 SMNVEV (reference sequence).

For the CDR3, the DNA is TGTGCCAGCAGTGAAACGGCAGCCGGAGCGGGGGGGCTCACAGATACGCAGTATTTT. Translated: CASSETAAGAGGLTDTQYF. V is TRBV6-1 and J is TRBJ2-3; the match to TRBD2 covers 10 bases. Germline V CDR1 and CDR2: MNHNS, SASEGT. The CDR3 totals 19 residues. V shed 2 bases, J shed 2 bases, and the junction held 13 bases outside the gene matches.

V gene TRBV5-4 combines with J gene TRBJ2-5; 11 bases line up with TRBD1. The CDR3 contains 14 residues. The V and J ends lost 4 bases and 4 bases, in that order; junction bases with no gene match: 3. CDR1 is SGHNT, CDR2 YYREEE, per germline (reference sequence). The CDR3 coding sequence is TGTGCCAGCAGCCCCGGGACAGGGGGAGAGACCCAGTACTTC. Amino acid sequence: CASSPGTGGETQYF.

The V gene is TRBV11-2, the J gene TRBJ1-1; D remains unclear. Germline V gene lookup returns CDR1 SGHAT and CDR2 FQNNGV. This CDR3 spans 13 amino acids. V dropped 1 base and J dropped 6 bases, with 9 bases sitting between them. In DNA, the CDR3 is TGTGCCAGCAGCTTAGTTTTGGGCGCTGAAGCTTTCTTT. Translation: CASSLVLGAEAFF.

The chain employs TRBV7-2 and TRBJ2-7; the D is unclear. V dropped 4 bases and J dropped 0 bases, with 10 bases sitting between them. CDR3 length equals 14 residues. CDR1 is SGHTA and CDR2 is FQGNSA in the germline V gene. CDR3 sequence (DNA): TGTGCCAGCAGCTCCCCAAGCCGCTCCTACGAGCAGTACTTC. Its protein is CASSSPSRSYEQYF.

This clone is a singleton in its sample. The gene calls are TRBV29-1 and TRBJ1-2; TRBD1 matches 7 bases. V was pared by 5 bases and J by 6 bases, with 6 bases of the junction left unmatched. CDR3 size: 12 residues. Germline CDR1 SQVTM, CDR2 ANQGSEA. As DNA, the CDR3 is TGCAGCGTTCCCGGGACAGTAGATGGCTACACCTTC. Amino acid sequence: CSVPGTVDGYTF. Full variable domain (rest looked up from reference TRBV29-1 and TRBJ1-2): SAVISQKPSRDICQRGTSLTIQCQVDSQVTMMFWYRQQPGQSLTLIATANQGSEATYESGFVIDKFPISRPNLTFSTLTVSNMSPEDSSIYLCSVPGTVDGYTFGSGTRLTVV.

The V and J genes are TRBV6-1 and TRBJ2-1; the D is unclear. Germline assignment: CDR1 MNHNS and CDR2 SASEGT. The CDR3 runs 13 residues. V was cut by 2 bases and J by 4 bases, with 6 bases left in between. The CDR3 sequence: CASSESEYNEQFF. The CDR3 bases are TGTGCCAGCAGTGAAAGTGAGTACAATGAGCAGTTCTTC.

This chain uses TRBV6-5 with TRBJ2-7; 12 nucleotides match TRBD2. Trimming cost V 2 bases and J 6 bases; bases outside gene matches: 5. This CDR3 has 15 amino acids. Germline V gives CDR1 MNHEY, CDR2 SVGAGI. The CDR3 bases are TGTGCCAGCAGTTACGGGACTAGCGGGCGGGGCGAGCAGTACTTC. Translation: CASSYGTSGRGEQYF.

The genes are TRBV2 and TRBJ1-2; D remains unclear. Germline V CDR1 and CDR2: SNHLY, FYNNEI. The CDR3 is made up of 13 amino acids. V was cut by 3 bases and J by 5 bases, with 10 bases left in between. CDR3 protein: CASSDEPLYGYTF. The CDR3 coding sequence is TGTGCCAGCAGTGATGAACCTTTGTATGGCTACACCTTC.

The V gene is TRBV6-5, the J gene TRBJ2-2, with D possibly TRBD2 on 5 matching bases. CDR1 MNHEY and CDR2 SVGAGI come from the germline V gene. The CDR3 contains 14 residues. V gave up 3 bases and J gave up 6 bases, with 11 bases separating them. CDR3 coding DNA: TGTGCCAGCAGTTATGGGGAGACCGCCGGGGAGCTGTTTTTT. Its protein product is CASSYGETAGELFF.

This chain connects TRBV29-1 to TRBJ2-7; tentatively, D is TRBD1 (5 bases). The germline V gene encodes CDR1 SQVTM and CDR2 ANQGSEA. Trimming cost V 7 bases and J 2 bases, with 6 bases left between them. The CDR3 has 10 amino acids. CDR3: CSATAYEQYF. DNA for the CDR3: TGCAGCGCGACAGCCTACGAGCAGTACTTC.

Of note for this clone: The same CDR3 can be traced to other DNA sequences in this sample. The genes are TRBV30 and TRBJ1-3; D ambiguous. The V gene's germline CDR1 is GTSNPN and CDR2 SVGIG (reference sequence). Trimming removed 0 bases at V and 0 bases at J, with 3 bases between. This CDR3 has 13 amino acids. The DNA of the CDR3 is TGTGCCTGGAGTGTACTCTCTGGAAACACCATATATTTT. It codes for CAWSVLSGNTIYF.

This clone appeared once. This sequence joins TRBV10-3 and TRBJ1-2; D gene ambiguous. Germline CDR1 ENHRY, CDR2 SYGVKD. This CDR3 is 14 amino acids long. With 2 bases removed from V and 7 bases from J, the gap between germline ends came to 14 bases. CDR3 in amino acids: CAISEIKLSGGYTF. CDR3 sequence (DNA): TGTGCCATCAGTGAGATCAAGTTAAGCGGTGGCTACACCTTC.

This clone appeared a few times. The chain recombines TRBV19 with TRBJ1-2; D call uncertain. Between the trimmed V and J ends, which lost 8 bases and 6 bases, there was a span of 13 bases. This CDR3 region has 12 residues. From germline, CDR1 is LNHDA and CDR2 SQIVND (reference sequence). CDR3 in amino acids: CASERWDNGYTF. The CDR3, as DNA: TGTGCCAGTGAGAGGTGGGATAATGGCTACACCTTC.

The rearrangement links TRBV9 to TRBJ1-6, with a possible D match to TRBD1 (5 bases). Trimming removed 0 bases at V and 10 bases at J, with 11 bases between. Germline V gene data show CDR1 as SGDLS and CDR2 as YYNGEE. The CDR3 covers 14 residues. The CDR3 loop reads CASSVEGEGSPLHF. CDR3 DNA: TGTGCCAGCAGCGTAGAAGGGGAAGGGTCACCCCTCCACTTT. Together with reference TRBV9 and TRBJ1-6, the CDR3 gives the full variable domain: DSGVTQTPKHLITATGQRVTLRCSPRSGDLSVYWYQQSLDQGLQFLIQYYNGEERAKGNILERFSAQQFPDLHSELNLSSLELGDSALYFCASSVEGEGSPLHFGNGTRLTVT.

This clone occurred once. The rearrangement joins TRBV4-1 to TRBJ2-7; maybe TRBD1 (6 bases). There are 13 residues in the CDR3. V lost 1 base to trimming and J lost 6 bases, with 10 bases between them. Germline assignment: CDR1 MGHRA and CDR2 YSYEKL. This chain's CDR3 is CASSQVGQSEQYF. The CDR3 coding sequence is TGCGCCAGCAGCCAAGTCGGACAGAGCGAGCAGTACTTC.

The V call is TRBV27, the J call TRBJ2-5; the D gene is possibly TRBD2 (5 bases). Trimming removed 1 base at V and 3 bases at J, with 9 bases between. Germline CDR1 reads MNHEY; CDR2 reads SMNVEV (reference sequence). This CDR3 spans 14 amino acids. CDR3 in amino acids: CASSLFDGEETQYF. In DNA, the CDR3 is TGTGCCAGCAGTTTATTTGACGGGGAAGAGACCCAGTACTTC.

The V gene is TRBV29-1, the J gene TRBJ1-2, with D unresolved. The CDR3 is 14 residues long. Trimming left V 0 bases short and J 1 base short, with 9 bases between. Per the germline V gene, CDR1 is SQVTM and CDR2 is ANQGSEA. CDR3 coding DNA: TGCAGCGTTGAAGAGGAAGGGATTAACTATGGCTACACCTTC. Its translation is CSVEEEGINYGYTF.

The genes are TRBV19 and TRBJ2-1; the D gene is possibly TRBD1 (6 bases). There are 15 residues in the CDR3. The V end was cut by 7 bases, the J end by 3 bases, with 16 bases between. CDR1 and CDR2 from the germline V gene are LNHDA and SQIVND (reference sequence). CDR3 loop: CASTPDTGSYNEQFF. As DNA, the CDR3 is TGTGCCAGTACCCCTGATACAGGGAGCTACAATGAGCAGTTCTTC.

V usage is TRBV5-5 and J usage is TRBJ1-5, with 8 nucleotides matching TRBD1. The V gene end was trimmed by 0 bases and the J gene end by 2 bases; junction bases not matched to a gene: 13. The CDR3 contains 19 residues. The germline V gene encodes CDR1 SGHKS and CDR2 YYEKEE (reference sequence). The CDR3 loop is CASSLGDRSAFEGNQPQHF. DNA of the CDR3: TGTGCCAGCAGCTTGGGGGACAGGTCCGCCTTTGAGGGCAATCAGCCCCAGCATTTT.

The chain is built from TRBV7-2 and TRBJ2-7; D may be TRBD1 (6 bases). In germline, CDR1 is SGHTA, CDR2 FQGNSA. V was trimmed by 2 bases and J by 2 bases, leaving 13 bases between them. The CDR3 contains 15 residues. The CDR3 bases are TGTGCCAGCAGCTTATCGGACAGTCCGACCTACGAGCAGTACTTC. Amino acid sequence: CASSLSDSPTYEQYF.

V gene TRBV10-2 combines with J gene TRBJ2-3, with 10 bases aligning to TRBD2. The CDR3 contains 14 residues. Looked up from germline, CDR1 is WSHSY and CDR2 is SAAADI. V was pared by 10 bases and J by 5 bases, with 9 bases of the junction left unmatched. The CDR3 DNA sequence: TGCGCCACCGGAGCGGGGGGGGCCGAAGATACGCAGTATTTT. Amino acid sequence: CATGAGGAEDTQYF.